The 14 T cell receptor beta chains in this list originate from one sample, sequenced in a study of somatic mutations in cytotoxic T cells in rheumatoid arthritis. Measured with immunoSEQ multiplex PCR; TCRdb has only the in-frame clones, and not every one. The sample contains about 20,000 clones, approximately 86% of which appear only once. The source material was CD8+ T cells sorted from blood. These receptors were taken from a woman in her 50s in good health.

This chain connects TRBV7-9 to TRBJ2-5; D perhaps matches TRBD2 (6 bases). Trimming left V 5 bases short and J 4 bases short, with 14 bases between. This CDR3 spans 14 amino acids. Germline V gene data show CDR1 as SEHNR and CDR2 as FQNEAQ (reference sequence). Here the CDR3 DNA reads TGTGCCAGCAGCCCCGTGGAGGGTGGAGAGACCCAGTACTTC. Residues: CASSPVEGGETQYF.

The chain joins TRBV10-3 to TRBJ1-1, with D perhaps matching TRBD1 (6 bases). Germline V gene sequence: CDR1 ENHRY, CDR2 SYGVKD. This CDR3 has 15 amino acids. Trimming stripped 1 base from V and 3 bases from J, with 12 bases between. The CDR3 protein is CAISEYRELDTEAFF. DNA of the CDR3: TGTGCCATCAGTGAGTACAGGGAATTGGACACTGAAGCTTTCTTT.

The rearrangement links TRBV7-9 to TRBJ2-2, with TRBD1 matching 10 bases. Germline trimming cut 5 bases from V and 5 bases from J; bases unmatched to any gene: 8. From germline, CDR1 is SEHNR and CDR2 FQNEAQ (reference sequence). This CDR3 has 16 residues. For the CDR3, the DNA is TGTGCCAGCAGCCCCCGACAGGGGGCGAGAACCGGGGAGCTGTTTTTT. This codes for CASSPRQGARTGELFF.

V and J are TRBV7-9 and TRBJ2-4, with D unclear. CDR3 length equals 12 residues. V was cut by 1 base and J by 15 bases, with 13 bases left in between. The germline V gene has CDR1 SEHNR and CDR2 FQNEAQ (reference sequence). The DNA of the CDR3 is TGTGCCAGCAGCTTAGGGTCGTCCCCGCGGTACTTC. Translating it yields CASSLGSSPRYF.

The chain carries TRBV7-8 and TRBJ2-3; D gene uncertain. Per the germline V gene, CDR1 is SGHVS and CDR2 is FQNEAQ. The CDR3 extends over 13 amino acids. V dropped 2 bases and J dropped 3 bases, with 6 bases sitting between them. The CDR3 nucleotides read TGTGCCAGCAGCTTACGACCAACAGATACGCAGTATTTT. This codes for CASSLRPTDTQYF. Full variable domain (rest looked up from reference TRBV7-8 and TRBJ2-3): GAGVSQSPRYKVAKRGQDVALRCDPISGHVSLFWYQQALGQGPEFLTYFQNEAQLDKSGLPSDRFFAERPEGSVSTLKIQRTQQEDSAVYLCASSLRPTDTQYFGPGTRLTVL.

This clone was counted a single time. The chain carries TRBV7-9 and TRBJ2-5, with 10 bases that match TRBD2. V was clipped by 5 bases and J by 4 bases; unmatched bases: 10. Germline V gives CDR1 SEHNR, CDR2 FQNEAQ (reference sequence). The CDR3 covers 16 residues. As DNA, the CDR3 is TGTGCCAGCAGCCCCGACCCCGGGACTAGCGCAGAGACCCAGTACTTC. As protein: CASSPDPGTSAETQYF.

The V gene is TRBV7-2, the J gene TRBJ1-1; D is perhaps TRBD1 (5 bases). Per the germline V gene, CDR1 is SGHTA and CDR2 is FQGNSA. The germline V and J ends were trimmed by 3 bases and 8 bases, with 10 bases remaining between them. The CDR3 totals 12 residues. CDR3 loop: CASSFLGTEAFF. CDR3 bases: TGTGCCAGCAGCTTCCTCGGGACGGAAGCTTTCTTT. The variable domain in full, with the rest retrieved from reference TRBV7-2 and TRBJ1-1, is GAGVSQSPSNKVTEKGKDVELRCDPISGHTALYWYRQSLGQGLEFLIYFQGNSAPDKSGLPSDRFSAERTGGSVSTLTIQRTQQEDSAVYLCASSFLGTEAFFGQGTRLTVV.

A note on this clone: Other nucleotide sequences from this sample produce the same CDR3. The CDR3 region is CASSLASTDTQYF. The CDR3 bases are TGTGCCAGCAGCTTAGCTAGCACAGATACGCAGTATTTT. The chain uses TRBV7-9 and TRBJ2-3; unclear D gene. V gave up 0 bases and J gave up 0 bases, with 1 base separating them. The CDR3 has 13 amino acids. The germline CDR1 and CDR2 sequences are SEHNR and FQNEAQ (reference sequence).

The chain joins TRBV11-2 to TRBJ1-6, with 8 bases that match TRBD1. This CDR3 region has 16 residues. Trimming took 3 bases from V and 2 from J; bases not matched to a gene: 3. The germline V gene encodes CDR1 SGHAT and CDR2 FQNNGV. The CDR3 coding sequence is TGTGCCAGCAGCTTCCAGGGGGCTACCTATAATTCACCCCTCCACTTT. It yields the protein CASSFQGATYNSPLHF.

The chain carries TRBV4-1 and TRBJ1-3, with D hard to call. Trimming left V 1 base short and J 4 bases short, with 8 bases between. Germline CDR1 MGHRA, CDR2 YSYEKL. The CDR3 is 14 amino acids. The CDR3 DNA is TGCGCCAGCAGCCAAGTAGCTAGGGGAAACACCATATATTTT. Amino acids: CASSQVARGNTIYF.

V is TRBV15 and J is TRBJ2-2, with a weak D call TRBD2 (6 bases). The V end lost 5 bases, the J end lost 3 bases, and 13 bases lay between the germline ends. The CDR3 is 15 residues long. Germline loops: CDR1 LNHNV, CDR2 YYDKDF (reference sequence). The CDR3 DNA follows: TGTGCCACCAGCGGAGGCGGGGCGGACACCGGGGAGCTGTTTTTT. This encodes CATSGGGADTGELFF. The full variable domain, with the rest looked up from reference TRBV15 and TRBJ2-2, is DAMVIQNPRYQVTQFGKPVTLSCSQTLNHNVMYWYQQKSSQAPKLLFHYYDKDFNNEADTPDNFQSRRPNTSFCFLDIRSPGLGDTAMYLCATSGGGADTGELFFGEGSRLTVL.

The chain links TRBV29-1 to TRBJ1-2; 9 nucleotides align to TRBD1. The CDR3 runs to 15 residues. The trim removed 1 base at V and 4 bases at J, leaving 7 bases unmatched. Germline V CDR1 and CDR2: SQVTM, ANQGSEA. In nucleotides, the CDR3 is TGCAGCGTTGAAGCCCGGGACAGGGAAGGCTATGGCTACACCTTC. Amino acids: CSVEARDREGYGYTF.

The chain joins TRBV7-9 to TRBJ2-4, with 7 nucleotides matching TRBD1. V shed 5 bases, J shed 4 bases, and the junction held 17 bases outside the gene matches. The CDR3 runs to 18 residues. Looked up from germline, CDR1 is SEHNR and CDR2 is FQNEAQ (reference sequence). DNA for the CDR3: TGTGCCAGCAGCCCCCTTAGTCCCGCACCGGGACAGAAAAACATTCAGTACTTC. It specifies CASSPLSPAPGQKNIQYF.

J is TRBJ2-2 and V is TRBV5-6; D gene unclear. The CDR3 contains 14 residues. Germline CDR1 is SGHDT and CDR2 is YYEEEE. The germline V and J ends were trimmed by 5 bases and 3 bases, with 11 bases remaining between them. CDR3 DNA: TGTGCCAGCAGTTTAGGCCGCGACACCGGGGAGCTGTTTTTT. Translating gives CASSLGRDTGELFF.